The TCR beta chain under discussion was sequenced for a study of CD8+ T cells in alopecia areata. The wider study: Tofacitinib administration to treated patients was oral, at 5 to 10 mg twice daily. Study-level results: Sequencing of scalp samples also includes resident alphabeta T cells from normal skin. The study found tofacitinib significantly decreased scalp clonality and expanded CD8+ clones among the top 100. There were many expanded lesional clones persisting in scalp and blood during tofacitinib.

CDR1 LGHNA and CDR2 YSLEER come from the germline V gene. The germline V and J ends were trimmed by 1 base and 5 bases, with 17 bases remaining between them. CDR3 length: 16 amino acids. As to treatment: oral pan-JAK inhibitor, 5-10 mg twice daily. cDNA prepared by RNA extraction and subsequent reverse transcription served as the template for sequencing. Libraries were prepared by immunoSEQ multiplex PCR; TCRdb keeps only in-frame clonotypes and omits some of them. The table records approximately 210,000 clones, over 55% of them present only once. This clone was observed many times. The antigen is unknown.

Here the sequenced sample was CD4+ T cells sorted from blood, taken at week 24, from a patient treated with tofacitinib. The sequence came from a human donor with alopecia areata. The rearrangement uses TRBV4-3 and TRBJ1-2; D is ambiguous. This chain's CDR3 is CASSQATVSPGYGYTF. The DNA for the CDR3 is TGCGCCAGCAGCCAAGCAACAGTTTCGCCGGGATATGGCTACACCTTC.